The sequence of this T cell receptor (beta chain) was determined in a study of blood T cell repertoires in COVID-19. On the study more broadly: T cells, B-cell-depleted T cells, or PBMCs supplied cDNA or gDNA.

Per the study methods: Amplified reference gene primers provided the basis for estimating nucleated cell counts. Repertoires were generated with immunoSEQ multiplex PCR, while TCRdb's copy carries only in-frame clones and drops some. The V and J calls and clone size were taken over from that table, and D and trimming were inferred from the DNA. The sample lists roughly 150,000 clones, approximately 79% occurring once. Clinical history reported by participants formed the basis on which cohorts were assigned. The recovered donors of Cohort 3 showed two negative PCRs, clearance, or symptom resolution. The CDR3 covers 22 residues. V trimming: 0 bases; J trimming: 3 bases; junction bases outside the gene matches: 18. Germline-derived CDR1 and CDR2 are LNHDA and SQIVND (reference sequence).

This TCR was sampled from a man aged 45-65 years who had recovered from COVID-19. The sample was PBMCs or T cells enriched from blood (not recorded which). The chain recombines TRBV19 with TRBJ2-3; 13 nucleotides align to TRBD2. CDR3 amino acids: CASSIDFSILTSGGAGTDTQYF. The CDR3 DNA is TGTGCCAGTAGTATAGATTTTTCCATTCTCACTAGCGGGGGGGCCGGAACAGATACGCAGTATTTT.